This T cell receptor (beta chain) was sequenced in a study of T cell responses to AZD1222 COVID-19 vaccine. Overall study context: Pooled together were second doses at about 4 or about 12 weeks.

This CDR3 is 14 amino acids long. Germline V lookup: CDR1 MGHRA, CDR2 YSYEKL. The V gene lost 3 bases and the J gene lost 3 bases, with 9 bases spanning the gap. Profiled with immunoSEQ multiplex PCR; TCRdb holds only in-frame clones, not every one. Of more than 150,000 clones in the sample, approximately 90% are singletons; the top ten hold roughly 6%. A few counts support this clone. Its antigen is currently unknown. Broader study findings: A mostly white British donor set with more females was recruited, and clonal diversity was possibly underestimated. Without day 14 samples, only post-peak T cell repertoires were studied.

The sequence was obtained from an adult in good health. Sequenced here: peripheral blood, sampled on day 0 of AZD1222 vaccination. V and J are TRBV4-1 and TRBJ1-5; TRBD1 might be the D (6 bases). CDR3 protein: CASSHGQYNQPQHF. The DNA for the CDR3 is TGCGCCAGCAGCCACGGACAGTACAATCAGCCCCAGCATTTT.